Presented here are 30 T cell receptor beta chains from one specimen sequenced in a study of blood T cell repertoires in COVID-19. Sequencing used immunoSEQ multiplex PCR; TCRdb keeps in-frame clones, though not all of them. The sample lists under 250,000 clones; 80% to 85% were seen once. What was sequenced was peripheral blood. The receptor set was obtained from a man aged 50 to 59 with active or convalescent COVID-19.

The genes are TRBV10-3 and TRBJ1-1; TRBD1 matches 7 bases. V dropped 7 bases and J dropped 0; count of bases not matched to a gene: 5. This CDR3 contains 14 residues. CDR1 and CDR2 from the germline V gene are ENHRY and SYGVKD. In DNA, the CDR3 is TGTGCCATCAAATTGGACAGGCTGAACACTGAAGCTTTCTTT. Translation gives CAIKLDRLNTEAFF.

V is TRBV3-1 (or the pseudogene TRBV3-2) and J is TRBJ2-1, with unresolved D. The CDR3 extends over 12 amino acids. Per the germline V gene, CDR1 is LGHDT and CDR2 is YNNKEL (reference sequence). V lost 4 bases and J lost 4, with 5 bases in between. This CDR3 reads CASSLVYNEQFF. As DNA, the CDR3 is TGTGCCAGCAGCCTAGTGTACAATGAGCAGTTCTTC.

In DNA form, the CDR3 reads TGTGCCAGCAGCCAAGATGGTCTAGCGGGGGGACAAGAGACCCAGTACTTC. It codes for CASSQDGLAGGQETQYF. The V and J genes are TRBV4-2 and TRBJ2-5, with 11 bases matching TRBD2. Germline CDR1 is LGHNA and CDR2 is YNFKEQ. The V segment lost 0 bases and the J segment 2 bases; nucleotides outside the gene matches: 5. CDR3 length: 17 amino acids.

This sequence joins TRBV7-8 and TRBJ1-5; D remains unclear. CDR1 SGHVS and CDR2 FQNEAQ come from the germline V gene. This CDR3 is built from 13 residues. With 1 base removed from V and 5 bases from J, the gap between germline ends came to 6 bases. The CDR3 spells CASSLVRYQPQHF. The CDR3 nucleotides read TGTGCCAGCAGCTTAGTTCGGTATCAGCCCCAGCATTTT.

The CDR3 is CASSLGPLTGQETQYF. CDR3 bases: TGTGCCAGCAGCTTGGGGCCCTTGACAGGGCAAGAGACCCAGTACTTC. V is TRBV5-4 and J is TRBJ2-5; 7 bases are shared with TRBD1. From germline, CDR1 is SGHNT and CDR2 YYREEE (reference sequence). V shed 0 bases, J shed 2 bases, and the junction held 7 bases outside the gene matches. The CDR3 is made up of 16 amino acids.

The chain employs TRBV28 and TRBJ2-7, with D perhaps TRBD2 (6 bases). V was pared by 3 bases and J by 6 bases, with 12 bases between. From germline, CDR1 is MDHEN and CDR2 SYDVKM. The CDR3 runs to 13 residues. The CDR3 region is CASSFRVGGEQYF. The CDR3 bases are TGTGCCAGCAGTTTCAGGGTGGGGGGCGAGCAGTACTTC.

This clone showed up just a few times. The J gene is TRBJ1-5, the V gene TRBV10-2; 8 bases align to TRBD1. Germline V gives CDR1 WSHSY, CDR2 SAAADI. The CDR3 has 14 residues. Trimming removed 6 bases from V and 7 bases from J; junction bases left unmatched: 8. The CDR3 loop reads CASRAGGGGQPQHF. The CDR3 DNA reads TGCGCCAGCAGAGCAGGGGGCGGCGGACAGCCCCAGCATTTT.

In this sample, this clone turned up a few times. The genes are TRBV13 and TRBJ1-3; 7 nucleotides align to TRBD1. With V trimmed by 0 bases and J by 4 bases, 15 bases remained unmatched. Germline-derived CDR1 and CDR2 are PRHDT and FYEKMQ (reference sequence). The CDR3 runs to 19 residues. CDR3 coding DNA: TGTGCCAGCAGCTTAGGTCGCGGGACAGTATATCGGAAGGGAAACACCATATATTTT. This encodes CASSLGRGTVYRKGNTIYF.

CDR3 in DNA: TGTGCCAGCAGCAAAACTAGGGGACAACAGTACGAGCAGTACTTC. Its translation: CASSKTRGQQYEQYF. The chain employs TRBV21-1 and TRBJ2-7; TRBD1, the table's D call, was not compared with the DNA. TRBV21-1 is labeled a pseudogene. The length of the CDR3 is 15 residues.

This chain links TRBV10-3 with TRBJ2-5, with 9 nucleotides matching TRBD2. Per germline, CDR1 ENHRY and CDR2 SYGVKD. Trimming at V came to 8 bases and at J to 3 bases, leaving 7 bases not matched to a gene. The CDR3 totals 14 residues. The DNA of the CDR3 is TGTGCCATCGCGCCCGCGGGGGGGAAAGAGACCCAGTACTTC. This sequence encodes CAIAPAGGKETQYF.

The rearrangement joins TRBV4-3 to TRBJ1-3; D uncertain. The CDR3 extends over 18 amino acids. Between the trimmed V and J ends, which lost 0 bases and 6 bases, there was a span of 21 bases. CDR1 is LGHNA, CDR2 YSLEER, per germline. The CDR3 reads CASSQDPPTPLRENTIYF. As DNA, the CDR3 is TGCGCCAGCAGCCAAGATCCCCCCACCCCTCTTAGAGAAAACACCATATATTTT.

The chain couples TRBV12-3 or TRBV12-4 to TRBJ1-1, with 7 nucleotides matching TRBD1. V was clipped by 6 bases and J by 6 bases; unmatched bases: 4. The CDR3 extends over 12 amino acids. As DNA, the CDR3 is TGTGCCAGCAGCCGGGACAGCGCTGAAGCTTTCTTT. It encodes CASSRDSAEAFF.

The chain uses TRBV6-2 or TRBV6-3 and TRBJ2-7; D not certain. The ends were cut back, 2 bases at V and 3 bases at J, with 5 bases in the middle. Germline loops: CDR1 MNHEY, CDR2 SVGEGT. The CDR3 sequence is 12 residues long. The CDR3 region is CASSYLLYEQYF. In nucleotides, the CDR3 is TGTGCCAGCAGTTACCTCCTCTACGAGCAGTACTTC.

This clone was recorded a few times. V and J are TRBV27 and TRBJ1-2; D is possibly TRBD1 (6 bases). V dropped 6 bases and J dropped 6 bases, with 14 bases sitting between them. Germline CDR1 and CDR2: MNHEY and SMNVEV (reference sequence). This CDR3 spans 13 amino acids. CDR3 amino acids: CASSHTGIDGYTF. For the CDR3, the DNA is TGTGCCAGCAGCCACACAGGGATCGATGGCTACACCTTC.

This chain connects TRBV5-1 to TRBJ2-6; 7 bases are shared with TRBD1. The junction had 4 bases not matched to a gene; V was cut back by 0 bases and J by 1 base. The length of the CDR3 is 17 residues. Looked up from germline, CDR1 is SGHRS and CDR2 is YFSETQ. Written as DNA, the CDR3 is TGCGCCAGCAGCTTGGAGACAGGGCGATCTGGGGCCAACGTCCTGACTTTC. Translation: CASSLETGRSGANVLTF.

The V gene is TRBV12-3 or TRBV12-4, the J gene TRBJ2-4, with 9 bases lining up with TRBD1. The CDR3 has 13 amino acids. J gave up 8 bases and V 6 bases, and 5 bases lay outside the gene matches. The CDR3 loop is CASSKDRGDIQYF. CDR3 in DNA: TGTGCCAGCAGCAAGGACAGGGGCGACATTCAGTACTTC.

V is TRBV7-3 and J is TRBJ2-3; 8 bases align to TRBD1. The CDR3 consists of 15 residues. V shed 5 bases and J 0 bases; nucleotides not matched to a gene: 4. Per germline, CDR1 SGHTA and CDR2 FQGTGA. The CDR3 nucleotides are TGTGCCAGCAGCCCCGGACAGGGAAGCACAGATACGCAGTATTTT. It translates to CASSPGQGSTDTQYF.

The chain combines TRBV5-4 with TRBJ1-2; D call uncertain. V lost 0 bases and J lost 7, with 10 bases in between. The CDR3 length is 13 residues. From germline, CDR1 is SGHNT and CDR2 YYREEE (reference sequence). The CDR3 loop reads CASSLEASTGYTF. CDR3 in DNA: TGTGCCAGCAGCTTGGAAGCCTCCACTGGCTACACCTTC. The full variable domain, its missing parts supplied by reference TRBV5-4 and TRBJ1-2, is ETGVTQSPTHLIKTRGQQVTLRCSSQSGHNTVSWYQQALGQGPQFIFQYYREEENGRGNFPPRFSGLQFPNYSSELNVNALELDDSALYLCASSLEASTGYTFGSGTRLTVV.

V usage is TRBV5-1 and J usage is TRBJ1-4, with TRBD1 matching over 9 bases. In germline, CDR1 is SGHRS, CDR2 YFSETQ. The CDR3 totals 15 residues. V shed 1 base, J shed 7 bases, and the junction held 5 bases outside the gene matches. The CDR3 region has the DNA TGCGCCAGCAGCTTGAACAGGGGGCGTGGTGAAAAACTGTTTTTT. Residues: CASSLNRGRGEKLFF.

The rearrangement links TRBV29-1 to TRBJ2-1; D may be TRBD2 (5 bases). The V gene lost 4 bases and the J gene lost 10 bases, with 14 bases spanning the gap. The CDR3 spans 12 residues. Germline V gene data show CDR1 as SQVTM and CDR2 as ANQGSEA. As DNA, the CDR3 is TGCAGCGTTGGGGATGCGGGCGAAGAGCAGTTCTTC. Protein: CSVGDAGEEQFF.

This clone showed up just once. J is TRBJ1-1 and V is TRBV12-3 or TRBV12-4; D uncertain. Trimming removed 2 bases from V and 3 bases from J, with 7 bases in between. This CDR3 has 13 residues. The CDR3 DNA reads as TGTGCCAGCAGTTTAAACGGAGACACTGAAGCTTTCTTT. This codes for CASSLNGDTEAFF.

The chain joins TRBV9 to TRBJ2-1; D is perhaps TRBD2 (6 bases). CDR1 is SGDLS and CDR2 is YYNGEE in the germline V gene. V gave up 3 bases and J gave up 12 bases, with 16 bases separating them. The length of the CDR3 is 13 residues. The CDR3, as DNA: TGTGCCAGCAGCGAACAAACGGGGGAACCGCAGTTCTTC. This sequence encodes CASSEQTGEPQFF. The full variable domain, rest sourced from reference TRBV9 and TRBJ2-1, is DSGVTQTPKHLITATGQRVTLRCSPRSGDLSVYWYQQSLDQGLQFLIQYYNGEERAKGNILERFSAQQFPDLHSELNLSSLELGDSALYFCASSEQTGEPQFFGPGTRLTVL.

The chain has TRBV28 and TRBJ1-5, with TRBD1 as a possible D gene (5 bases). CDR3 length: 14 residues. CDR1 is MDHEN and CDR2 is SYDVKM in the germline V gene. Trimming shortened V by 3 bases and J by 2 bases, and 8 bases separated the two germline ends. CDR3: CASSLGGGNQPQHF. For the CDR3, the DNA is TGTGCCAGCAGTTTGGGGGGAGGCAATCAGCCCCAGCATTTT.

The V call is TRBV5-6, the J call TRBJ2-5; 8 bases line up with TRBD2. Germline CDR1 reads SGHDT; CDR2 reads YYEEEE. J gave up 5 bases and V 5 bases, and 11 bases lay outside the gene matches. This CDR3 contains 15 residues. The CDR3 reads CASSHPAGARETQYF. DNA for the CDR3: TGTGCCAGCAGTCACCCAGCGGGGGCGAGGGAGACCCAGTACTTC.

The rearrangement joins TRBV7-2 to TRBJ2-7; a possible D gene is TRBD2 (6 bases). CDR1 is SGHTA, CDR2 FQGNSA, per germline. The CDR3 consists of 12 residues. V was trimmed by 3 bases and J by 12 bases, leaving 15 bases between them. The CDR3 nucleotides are TGTGCCAGCAGCTTCGAGGAGGGGAGTCGGTACTTC. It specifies CASSFEEGSRYF.

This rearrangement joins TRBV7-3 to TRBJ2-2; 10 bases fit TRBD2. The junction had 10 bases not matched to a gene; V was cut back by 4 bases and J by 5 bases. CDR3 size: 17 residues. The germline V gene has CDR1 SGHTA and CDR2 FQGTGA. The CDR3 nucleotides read TGTGCCAGCAGCTCCCTAGCGGGGGCCTTTGGAACCGGGGAGCTGTTTTTT. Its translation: CASSSLAGAFGTGELFF.

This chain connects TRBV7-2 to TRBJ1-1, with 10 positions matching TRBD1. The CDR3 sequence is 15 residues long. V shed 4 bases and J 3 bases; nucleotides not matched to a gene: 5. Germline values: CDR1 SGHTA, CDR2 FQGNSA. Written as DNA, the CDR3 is TGTGCCAGCAGCTATCGGACAGGGGGGGACACTGAAGCTTTCTTT. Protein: CASSYRTGGDTEAFF. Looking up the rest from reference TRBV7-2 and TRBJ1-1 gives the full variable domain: GAGVSQSPSNKVTEKGKDVELRCDPISGHTALYWYRQSLGQGLEFLIYFQGNSAPDKSGLPSDRFSAERTGGSVSTLTIQRTQQEDSAVYLCASSYRTGGDTEAFFGQGTRLTVV.

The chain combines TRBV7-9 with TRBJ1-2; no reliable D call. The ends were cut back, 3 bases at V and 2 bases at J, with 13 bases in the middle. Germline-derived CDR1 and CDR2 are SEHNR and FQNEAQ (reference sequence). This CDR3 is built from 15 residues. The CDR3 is CASSFWSFTNYGYTF. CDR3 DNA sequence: TGTGCCAGCAGCTTTTGGAGCTTTACGAACTATGGCTACACCTTC.

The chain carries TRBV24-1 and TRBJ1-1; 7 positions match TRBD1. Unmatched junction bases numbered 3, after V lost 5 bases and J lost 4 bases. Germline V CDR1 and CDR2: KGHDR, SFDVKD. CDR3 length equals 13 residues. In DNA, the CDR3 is TGTGCCACCAGTGGACAGGGTGTCACTGAAGCTTTCTTT. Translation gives CATSGQGVTEAFF.

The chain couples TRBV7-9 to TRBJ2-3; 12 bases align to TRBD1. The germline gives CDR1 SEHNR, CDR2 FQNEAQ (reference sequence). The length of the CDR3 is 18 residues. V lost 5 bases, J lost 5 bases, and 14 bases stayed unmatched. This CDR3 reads CASSGPGQGAFRGDTQYF. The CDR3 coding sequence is TGTGCCAGCAGCGGCCCGGGACAGGGGGCTTTCCGCGGAGATACGCAGTATTTT.